This TCR beta chain comes out of a study of untreated major depressive disorder. Study-wide findings and caveats: CD4+ T cells from depressed patients used TRBV05-01 (Vbeta 5.1) more often than controls. Private clones made up every subject's top five TRBV05-01 clones.

From thawed PBMCs, CD4+ T cells were purified by negative selection. Around 94% CD4+ purity was typical by flow cytometry. Germline V CDR1 and CDR2: SGHRS, YFSETQ. V was cut by 4 bases and J by 2 bases, with 9 bases left in between. The CDR3 covers 13 residues. Measured with immunoSEQ multiplex PCR; TCRdb has only the in-frame clones, and not every one. The data contain about 13,000 clones, about 93% of them singletons. With respect to this clone: What it binds is unknown.

Sequenced sample: CD4+ T cells from PBMCs. The chain recombines TRBV5-1 with TRBJ1-2; D unclear. This receptor was obtained from a man younger than 40 with major depressive disorder. CDR3 sequence reads: CASSTTRNYGYTF. The CDR3, as DNA: TGCGCCAGCAGCACCACAAGAAACTATGGCTACACCTTC.